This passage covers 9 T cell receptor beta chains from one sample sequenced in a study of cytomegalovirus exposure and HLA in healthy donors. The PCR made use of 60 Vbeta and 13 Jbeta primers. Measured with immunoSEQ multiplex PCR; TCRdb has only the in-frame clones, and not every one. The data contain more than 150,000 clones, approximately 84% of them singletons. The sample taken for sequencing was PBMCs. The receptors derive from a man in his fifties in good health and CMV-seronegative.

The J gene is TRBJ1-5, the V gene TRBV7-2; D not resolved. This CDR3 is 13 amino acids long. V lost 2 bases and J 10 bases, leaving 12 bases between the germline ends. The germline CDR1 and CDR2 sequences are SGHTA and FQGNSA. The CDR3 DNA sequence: TGTGCCAGCAGCTTACCGGGAGAACACCCCCAGCATTTT. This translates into CASSLPGEHPQHF.

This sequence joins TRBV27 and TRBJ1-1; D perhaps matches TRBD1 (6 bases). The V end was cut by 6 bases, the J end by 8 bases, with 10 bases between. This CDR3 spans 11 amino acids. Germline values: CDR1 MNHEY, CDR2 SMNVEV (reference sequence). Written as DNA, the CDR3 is TGTGCCAGCAGGGCCGGGACAGAAGCTTTCTTT. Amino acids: CASRAGTEAFF.

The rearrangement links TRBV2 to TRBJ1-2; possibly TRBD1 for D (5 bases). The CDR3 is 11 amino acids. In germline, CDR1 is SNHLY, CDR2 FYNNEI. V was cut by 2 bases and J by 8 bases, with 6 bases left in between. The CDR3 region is CASSENRGYTF. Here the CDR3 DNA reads TGTGCCAGCAGTGAAAACAGGGGCTACACCTTC.

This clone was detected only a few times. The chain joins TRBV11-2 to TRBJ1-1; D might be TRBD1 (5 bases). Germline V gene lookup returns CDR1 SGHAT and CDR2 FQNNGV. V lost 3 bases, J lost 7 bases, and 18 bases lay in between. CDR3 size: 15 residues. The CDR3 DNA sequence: TGTGCCAGCAGCTTGGTTTACCAGGGTGGAATTGAAGCTTTCTTT. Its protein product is CASSLVYQGGIEAFF.

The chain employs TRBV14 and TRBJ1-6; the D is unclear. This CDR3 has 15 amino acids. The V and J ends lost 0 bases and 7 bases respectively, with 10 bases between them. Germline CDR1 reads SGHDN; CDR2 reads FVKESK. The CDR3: CASSQDSGFNSPLHF. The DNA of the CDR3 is TGTGCCAGCAGCCAAGACTCGGGGTTCAATTCACCCCTCCACTTT.

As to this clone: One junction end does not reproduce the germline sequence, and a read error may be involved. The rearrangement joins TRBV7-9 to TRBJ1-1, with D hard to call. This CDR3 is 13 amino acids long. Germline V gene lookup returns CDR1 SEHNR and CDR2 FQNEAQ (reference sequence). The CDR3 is CSSSLGENTEAFF. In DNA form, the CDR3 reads TGTTCCAGCAGCTTAGGCGAGAACACTGAAGCTTTCTTT.

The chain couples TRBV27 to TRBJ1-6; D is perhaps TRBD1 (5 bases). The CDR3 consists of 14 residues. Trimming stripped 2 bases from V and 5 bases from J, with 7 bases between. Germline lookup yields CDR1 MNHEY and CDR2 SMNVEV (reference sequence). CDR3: CASSLIRDNSPLHF. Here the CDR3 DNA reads TGTGCCAGCAGTTTAATCAGGGATAATTCACCCCTCCACTTT.

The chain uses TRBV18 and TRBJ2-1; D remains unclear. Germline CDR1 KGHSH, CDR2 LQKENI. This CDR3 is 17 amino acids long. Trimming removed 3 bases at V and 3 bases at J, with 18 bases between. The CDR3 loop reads CASSPDGEEAFYNEQFF. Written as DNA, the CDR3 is TGTGCCAGCTCACCTGATGGCGAAGAGGCCTTCTACAATGAGCAGTTCTTC.

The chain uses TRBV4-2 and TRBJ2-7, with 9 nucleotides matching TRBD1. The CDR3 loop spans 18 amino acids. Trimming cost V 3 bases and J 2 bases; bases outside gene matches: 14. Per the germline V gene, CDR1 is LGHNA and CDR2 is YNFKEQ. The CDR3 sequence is CASSHPLMDRGSAYEQYF. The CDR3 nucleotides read TGTGCCAGCAGCCATCCCCTAATGGACAGGGGCAGCGCCTACGAGCAGTACTTC.